This T cell receptor beta chain was identified in a study of cytomegalovirus exposure and HLA in healthy donors. Study-wide results and limits: The availability of immune exposure information extended only to CMV serostatus. An Asian-associated ancestry cluster reportedly showed fewer N-insertions than the approximately 670-donor mean in a later analysis.

A multiplex PCR was run with 60 Vbeta primers and 13 Jbeta primers. Only in-frame clones appear in the TCRdb table, and some are missing; sequencing was by immunoSEQ multiplex PCR. Among over 150,000 clones listed, roughly four fifths were seen once. Concerning this clone itself: Its antigen is undetermined.

Those who donated were healthy bone marrow donors. The CDR3 runs 16 residues. Trimming shortened V by 7 bases and J by 3 bases, and 21 bases separated the two germline ends. Germline V CDR1 and CDR2: SGHTA, FQGNSA. The sequence derives from a man aged 50-59 years in good health and CMV-seropositive. The chain has TRBV7-2 and TRBJ1-1; D ambiguous. Material for sequencing was PBMCs. In nucleotides, the CDR3 is TGTGCCAGCATCAATCTAAGGAAAGAGCGGGACACTGAAGCTTTCTTT. Residues: CASINLRKERDTEAFF.